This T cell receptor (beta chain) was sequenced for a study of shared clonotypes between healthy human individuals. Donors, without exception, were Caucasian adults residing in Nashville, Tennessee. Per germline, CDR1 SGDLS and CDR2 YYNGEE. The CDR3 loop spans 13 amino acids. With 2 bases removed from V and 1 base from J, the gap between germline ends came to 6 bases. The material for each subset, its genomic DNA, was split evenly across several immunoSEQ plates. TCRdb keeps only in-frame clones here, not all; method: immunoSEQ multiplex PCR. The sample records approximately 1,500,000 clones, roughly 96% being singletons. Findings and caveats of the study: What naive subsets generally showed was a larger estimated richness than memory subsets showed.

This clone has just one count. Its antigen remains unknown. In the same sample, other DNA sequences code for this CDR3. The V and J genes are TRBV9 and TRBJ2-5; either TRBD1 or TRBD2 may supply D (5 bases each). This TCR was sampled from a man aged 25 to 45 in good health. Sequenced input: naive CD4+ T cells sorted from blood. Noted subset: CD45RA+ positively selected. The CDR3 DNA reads TGTGCCAGCAGCGTGGGGGTCCAAGAGACCCAGTACTTC. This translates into CASSVGVQETQYF.